This TCR beta chain is from a study of cytomegalovirus exposure and HLA in healthy donors (dated by TCRdb to the late 2010s). The study in broad terms: An earlier analysis of a few hundred of the donors reported around 280 Gb of sequence data and 95 million to 140 million unique TCR beta sequences obtained from 180 million or so T cells. About 280 gigabases of sequencing data and roughly 81 million unique TCR sequences made up an early release that covered approximately 620 HLA-typed donors. Of the roughly 410 genotyped donors, 65% to 90% were placed in the genetic ancestry cluster associated with self-reported Caucasian donors. The aim of the study was to test whether cataloging public T cell receptors could identify signatures of past pathogen exposure. The T cell repertoires of around 670 subjects were profiled by immunosequencing and related to cytomegalovirus serostatus. In addition to the first cohort of 650 to 800 subjects, a separate validation cohort of under 150 different subjects was used. The study combined high-throughput TCR immunosequencing, statistical association of individual TCRs with disease status, and machine learning to predict cytomegalovirus infection status. To study patterns of TCR occurrence, a later analysis re-analyzed previously published TCR beta repertoires from 550 to 800 donors and added high-resolution HLA genotyping. The later analysis used no new phenotypic data to find candidate immune exposures, relying instead on TCR beta sequences and their occurrence across donors. An earlier analysis of 587 of the donors used high-throughput TCR beta sequencing to judge whether each TCR beta V gene segment behaved as functional or pseudogenic. Alongside the repertoire data, information on donor age, sex, ethnicity and CMV serostatus was compiled. A later genetic analysis took genome-wide SNP genotypes for about 55% of the 666 donors and used that subset as a discovery cohort. Every repertoire in the discovery cohort had been generated on one and the same sequencing platform. HLA typing included class I and class II loci at four-digit resolution. The number of typed donors differed by locus: about 620-640 for A, B, C, DRB1 and DQB1; 500 to 550 for DQA1; around 610 for DPA1; and around 470 for DPB1. Because of strong linkage in the cohort, 5 or 6 DR-DQ haplotypes were treated as single units for association and clustering. Among about 410 genotyped donors of the cohort, an average of roughly 230,000 unique TCR beta nucleotide sequences was sequenced per donor, of which about 20% were non-productive.

Findings and caveats that apply to the study as a whole: The only immune exposure information available for the cohort was CMV serostatus. Compared with equally common non-associated chains, HLA-associated TCR beta chains in a later analysis were more clonally expanded and had lower generation probabilities. In a later analysis, the rate of TCR association differed among HLA loci, with DRB1 alleles having the most associated TCRs and HLA-C alleles having the fewest. Three of the identified cytomegalovirus-associated TCR beta chains were confirmed in vitro to be specific for cytomegalovirus antigens. When HLA alleles, especially DR and DQ, strongly co-occurred, TCR associations were difficult to assign to individual alleles. Correlated functional status among segregating V segments might be attributable to linkage disequilibrium, but an unknown experimental factor could not be ruled out. A later analysis associated around 16,000 TCR beta sequences with specific HLA alleles at a false discovery rate of 0.05. Cytomegalovirus status was reported to be diagnosed by the classifier with high specificity and sensitivity in both the original and validation cohorts. The authors suggested that the approach could potentially be generalized to other disease states and immunological phenotypes. In an earlier analysis of about 540 of the donors, most TCR beta V segments were observed in productive rearrangements about 90% or about 30% of the time, broadly matching IMGT annotations. The sequencing pipeline was judged likely to have produced a cluster of highly shared sequence variants as a technical artifact. Only TCR beta chains were sequenced in this cohort, and the absence of alpha or paired-chain data limited detectable features. In a later analysis, several top co-occurrence clusters were reported to appear linked to parvovirus B19, influenza, CMV and Epstein-Barr virus. Because HLA typing was missing for some donors at each locus, association tests included only the typed subset. In a later genetic analysis, a missense DCLRE1C variant was associated with V-gene and J-gene trimming of TCR beta chains, and the association was replicated in an independent cohort. A further reported finding was that TCR beta sequences accurately predicted the HLA-A and HLA-B alleles for most subjects in the first cohort. Some IMGT-functional V segments, including TRBV6-2 and TRBV6-3, could not be distinguished by the 87-base-pair reads and were therefore excluded. A total of 150 to 200 TCR beta chains were listed by the study as associated with cytomegalovirus. Because counts were too low, about 15 rarely observed V segments, including chromosome 9 orphons, were left out of the earlier analysis of approximately 500 of the donors. Across donors, most TCR sequences were observed very rarely, whereas some public TCRs were present in many individuals. In a later genetic analysis, fewer N-insertions in productive TCRs were reported among donors in an Asian-associated ancestry cluster than the approximately 710-donor mean. Most CMV-associated TCR beta chains appeared to be HLA-restricted in a later analysis, and the HLA associations seemed to be driven largely by CMV exposure. Presence/absence analyses assumed roughly uniform sequencing depth across donors, an assumption that may not hold.

Cut back by 6 bases and 4 bases, the V and J ends lie 15 bases apart. The germline V gene (reference sequence) provides CDR1 LNHDA and CDR2 SQIVND. The CDR3 measures 14 amino acids from cysteine to phenylalanine. Just the 42-base CDR3 DNA is kept, in frame starting at base 1. Library preparation was by the immunoSEQ multiplex PCR assay. A mixture of 60 forward primers for TCR Vbeta segments and 13 reverse primers for TCR Jbeta segments was used in the multiplex PCR. The CDR3 region of rearranged TCR beta genes was amplified from genomic DNA by a multiplex PCR assay. On the Illumina HiSeq System, the amplified TCR beta libraries were sequenced as 87-base-pair reads. Under the source paper's analysis protocol: A later analysis counted some 80 million unique TCR beta chains across the 666 repertoires, and approximately 11 million of these chains were shared by at least two donors. Raw reads were error-corrected and collapsed into unique sequences by a nearest-neighbor algorithm in which closely related sequences were merged to remove PCR and sequencing errors. CDR3 sequences were aligned to IMGT reference sequences to assign V, D and J gene segments. Each retained sequence needed at least a six-nucleotide match to both a V gene segment and a J gene segment. Rearrangements were called productive when the CDR3 lacked stop codons and stayed in frame with V and J; all others were non-productive. CDR3 was defined according to IMGT convention as the region running from the second conserved V-encoded cysteine to the conserved J-encoded phenylalanine. The earlier analysis of 500 to 600 of the donors excluded sequences that lacked an unambiguous match to a single V gene segment. In an earlier analysis of approximately 550 of the donors, V segments were called functional above 56.7% productive rearrangements and were called segregating when the between-donor standard deviation exceeded 5%. A statistical classification framework was built to diagnose cytomegalovirus status from the catalog of TCR beta chain sequences. In a later analysis, V and J genes were assigned by comparing TCR nucleotide sequences against IMGT/GENE-DB human TR gene sequences. In a later analysis, CDR3 sequences and most-parsimonious VDJ recombination scenarios were assigned using the TCRdist pipeline. A later analysis defined each TCR beta chain by its CDR3 amino acid sequence plus V-gene family, and excluded reads lacking a unique V-gene family. As a way to deal with suspected cross-contamination and a sequencing artifact, a later analysis dropped 450 to 600 nucleotide sequences that were highly shared and had low generation probability. In a later analysis, a clonal expansion index for each public chain was calculated from normalized within-repertoire ranks of inferred template counts. A later analysis computed generation probabilities with a VDJ recombination model fitted to out-of-frame rearrangements, and checked the results against IGoR. In a later analysis, TCR-TCR, TCR-HLA and TCR-CMV co-occurrence was scored with hypergeometric tests, and a repertoire-size bias correction was applied to TCR pairs. To estimate false discovery rates, a later analysis permuted the HLA or CMV assignments 20 times. In a later analysis, co-occurring TCRs were grouped using DBSCAN, with TCRdist sequence similarity added in when clustering inside HLA-allele-positive subsets. Co-occurrence clustering excluded repertoires with fewer than 30,000 or more than 120,000 public chains, plus five with anomalous nucleotide sharing. This immuneACCESS table, as held by TCRdb, lists in-frame sequences with V and J called but not all clones. Of the missing ones, under half trace to an unresolved V gene in checked studies; the others have no known cause. Clone size and V and J calls were adopted from that table, with D and trimming inferred from the DNA. The sample profile shows about 160,000 clones; over 65% of them were found once. 7% to 7.5% of the sample is held by the ten biggest clonotypes.

In its sample, this clone was seen a few times. The antigen this receptor binds is unknown. Within one base of it there is no much larger clone, and no base qualities were kept. The cohort comprised some 730 healthy bone marrow donors. At the time of sampling, all cohort members were nominally healthy, though unrecorded immune exposures were likely present. The donor was CMV seropositive and was included in the group of 250 to 300 seropositive cohort members. Every donor gave a peripheral blood sample, and the peripheral blood mononuclear cells from that sample were used for TCR beta sequencing. Genomic DNA extraction from the blood cell samples was performed with the Qiagen DNeasy Blood Extraction Kit.

This TCR derives from a man aged 40-49 years in good health and CMV-seropositive. Recombination connected TRBV19 to TRBJ1-1, and TRBD1 may be the D gene, going by 6 matching bases. Sequences were obtained from PBMCs. The nucleotide sequence is TGTGCCAGTAGGCTACAGGGAGAGTCCACTGAAGCTTTCTTT. It translates as CASRLQGESTEAFF.